Following are 12 T cell receptor beta chains from one sample sequenced in a study of blood T cell repertoires in COVID-19. The assay was immunoSEQ multiplex PCR, and TCRdb's table has in-frame clones only and misses some. The sample holds tens of thousands of clones, roughly 80% seen once. The sample was peripheral blood. All receptors derive from a man between 65 and 79 years old with acute or convalescent COVID-19.

The chain uses TRBV2 and TRBJ2-3; 9 nucleotides agree with TRBD2. The V segment lost 4 bases and the J segment 7 bases; nucleotides outside the gene matches: 6. Germline V lookup: CDR1 SNHLY, CDR2 FYNNEI. The CDR3 extends over 14 amino acids. CDR3 sequence: CASSGGTSPNTQYF. As DNA, the CDR3 is TGTGCCAGCAGTGGGGGGACTAGCCCCAATACGCAGTATTTT.

This sequence joins TRBV7-2 and TRBJ2-2, with D perhaps TRBD1 (6 bases). The germline V gene encodes CDR1 SGHTA and CDR2 FQGNSA. V was cut by 5 bases and J by 5 bases, with 9 bases left in between. The CDR3 has 13 residues. Here the CDR3 reads CASSPQGTGELFF. The CDR3 bases are TGTGCCAGCAGCCCTCAGGGGACCGGGGAGCTGTTTTTT.

The J gene is TRBJ2-6, the V gene TRBV18; tentatively, D is TRBD2 (6 bases). This CDR3 spans 17 amino acids. V was clipped by 1 base and J by 0 bases, with 10 bases between them. Germline CDR1 and CDR2: KGHSH and LQKENI. CDR3 region: CASSPRGVSSGANVLTF. The CDR3 nucleotides are TGTGCCAGCTCACCACGCGGGGTCTCCTCTGGGGCCAACGTCCTGACTTTC.

J is TRBJ1-5 and V is TRBV24-1, with D possibly TRBD1 on 5 matching bases. Germline V gene data show CDR1 as KGHDR and CDR2 as SFDVKD. V was clipped by 1 base and J by 10 bases, with 19 bases between them. This CDR3 is built from 16 residues. CDR3 bases: TGTGCCACCAGTGATTTCGACAGTCGACCCTTTATTCCCCAGCATTTT. It specifies CATSDFDSRPFIPQHF.

This rearrangement joins TRBV11-2 to TRBJ2-2; 11 bases are shared with TRBD1. The J segment lost 2 bases and the V segment lost 6 bases, leaving 14 bases of the junction unmatched. Germline values: CDR1 SGHAT, CDR2 FQNNGV. The CDR3 extends over 19 amino acids. CDR3 DNA sequence: TGTGCCAGCAGACCCGAATCCCAGGGACAGGGGGGTAACACCGGGGAGCTGTTTTTT. It specifies CASRPESQGQGGNTGELFF. The entire variable domain, with the rest obtained from reference TRBV11-2 and TRBJ2-2, is as follows: EAGVAQSPRYKIIEKRQSVAFWCNPISGHATLYWYQQILGQGPKLLIQFQNNGVVDDSQLPKDRFSAERLKGVDSTLKIQPAKLEDSAVYLCASRPESQGQGGNTGELFFGEGSRLTVL.

This clone has just one count. The chain employs TRBV5-8 and TRBJ2-5, with 9 nucleotides matching TRBD1. The germline gives CDR1 SGHTS, CDR2 YDEGEE. J gave up 5 bases and V 4 bases, and 6 bases lay outside the gene matches. The CDR3 consists of 14 residues. CDR3 sequence (DNA): TGTGCCAGCAGCCCCTCGGGACAGGGCGAGACCCAGTACTTC. Amino acid sequence: CASSPSGQGETQYF.

The gene calls are TRBV6-5 and TRBJ1-1; D gene unclear. Trimming left V 0 bases short and J 3 bases short, with 8 bases between. The CDR3 consists of 14 residues. Germline V gene data show CDR1 as MNHEY and CDR2 as SVGAGI. The chain's CDR3 is CASSYSVGYTEAFF. CDR3 nucleotide sequence: TGTGCCAGCAGTTACTCGGTCGGGTACACTGAAGCTTTCTTT.

The chain employs TRBV5-4 and TRBJ2-1; D possibly corresponds to TRBD1 (6 bases). The CDR3 runs 14 residues. Germline V gene data show CDR1 as SGHNT and CDR2 as YYREEE (reference sequence). Trimming took 2 bases from V and 5 from J, leaving 11 bases between them. The DNA for the CDR3 is TGTGCCAGCAGCTTTCGAGGGGGACACAATGAGCAGTTCTTC. Translation gives CASSFRGGHNEQFF.

The J gene is TRBJ2-1, the V gene TRBV29-1; 7 bases line up with TRBD2. Germline values: CDR1 SQVTM, CDR2 ANQGSEA. CDR3 size: 14 residues. Trimming at V came to 7 bases and at J to 4 bases, leaving 10 bases not matched to a gene. CDR3 sequence (DNA): TGCAGCGCCGATGGTAGGGAGGGGTACAATGAGCAGTTCTTC. Translated: CSADGREGYNEQFF.

V is TRBV28 and J is TRBJ2-4, with D possibly being TRBD1 (5 bases). This CDR3 has 13 residues. The germline gives CDR1 MDHEN, CDR2 SYDVKM. The V end was cut by 6 bases, the J end by 2 bases, with 8 bases between. DNA for the CDR3: TGTGCCAGCAGGGGGCCATCCAAAAACATTCAGTACTTC. As protein: CASRGPSKNIQYF.

The J gene is TRBJ2-7, the V gene TRBV5-4; 9 positions agree with TRBD1. This CDR3 has 14 residues. CDR1 is SGHNT and CDR2 is YYREEE in the germline V gene (reference sequence). Unmatched junction bases numbered 2, after V lost 1 base and J lost 3 bases. The CDR3 reads CASSLRDRDYEQYF. CDR3 DNA sequence: TGTGCCAGCAGCTTGCGGGACAGGGACTACGAGCAGTACTTC.

A single count supports this clone. V is TRBV18 and J is TRBJ2-3; D is possibly TRBD1 (5 bases). Germline CDR1 and CDR2: KGHSH and LQKENI. The CDR3 length is 14 residues. Trimming shortened V by 3 bases and J by 6 bases, and 13 bases separated the two germline ends. CDR3 protein: CASSPGVGADTQYF. DNA for the CDR3: TGTGCCAGCTCACCGGGTGTAGGGGCGGATACGCAGTATTTT.